Each of the 3 T cell receptor beta chains below was sequenced from the same sample in a study of control samples from healthy donors and cancer patients. Some clones are missing from TCRdb's copy, which holds only in-frame ones; the method was immunoSEQ multiplex PCR. This sample carries 95,000 to 150,000 clones, over 80% of them seen once, and the ten largest clones take under 0.7%. The sample was PBMCs. These receptors came from a man aged 80 or over with head and neck cancer.

This clone was picked up one time. V and J are TRBV6-5 and TRBJ1-2, with a weak D call TRBD1 (5 bases). The CDR3 consists of 15 residues. Trimming left V 7 bases short and J 3 bases short, with 18 bases between. Germline V gives CDR1 MNHEY, CDR2 SVGAGI. The CDR3 DNA follows: TGTGCCAGCAATCCCCCAGGGCAGGGAGACTATGGCTACACCTTC. As protein: CASNPPGQGDYGYTF.

The chain joins TRBV11-3 to TRBJ2-5, with unresolved D. V dropped 0 bases and J dropped 5 bases, with 10 bases sitting between them. The CDR3 has 14 residues. Germline V lookup: CDR1 SGHNT, CDR2 YENEEA. The CDR3 protein is CASSLDVRDETQYF. CDR3 nucleotides: TGTGCCAGCAGCTTAGATGTCAGAGACGAGACCCAGTACTTC.

J is TRBJ1-5 and V is TRBV11-2; unclear D gene. CDR3 length: 15 amino acids. Trimming left V 1 base short and J 5 bases short, with 12 bases between. CDR1 is SGHAT, CDR2 FQNNGV, per germline. The CDR3 DNA reads TGTGCCAGCAGCTTAGTGTCTGGGCTGGATCAGCCCCAGCATTTT. Protein product: CASSLVSGLDQPQHF.